This TCR beta chain emerged from a study of shared clonotypes between healthy human individuals (dated by TCRdb to between 2020 and 2021). General notes on the study: Three men and a couple of women, aged 18 to 49 years, made up the cohort. To estimate repertoire size and how much clonotypes are shared between individuals, the study performed deep sequencing of blood TCR repertoires from roughly five healthy adults. Leukapheresis yielded between about 0.9 and 8.9 billion PBMCs per donor. To increase sequencing depth and limit assay-specific biases, TCR repertoire library preparation and sequencing were carried out by different laboratories using diverse techniques. For each donor, CD4 naive and CD4 memory were each run on three plates, CD8 naive on two plates, and CD8 memory on one plate.

CDR1 and CDR2, looked up from the germline V gene (reference sequence), are LNHDA and SQIVND. From its cysteine to its phenylalanine, the CDR3 spans 18 amino acids. The retained sequence is limited to the CDR3, 54 bases, with the frame set at the first base. The V end gives up 6 bases and the J end 3 bases, leaving 16 bases in the junction not matched to a gene. The donors were healthy, HIV-negative adults with no recently reported acute infections or vaccinations. Every donor was a Caucasian adult residing in Nashville, Tennessee, USA. The CD8 memory samples were a combination of magnetically selected CD45RO+ cells and CCR7-negative CD45RA+ effector memory (TemRA) cells. After blood collection by leukapheresis, PBMCs were isolated using Ficoll-Histopaque density gradient centrifugation and then cryopreserved in the vapor phase of liquid nitrogen. Analytical flow cytometry was used to check the purity and quantity of every magnetically sorted T cell population. Genomic DNA was isolated from each sorted fraction and quantified by UV absorbance on a Nanodrop 2000c.

Using the deep immunoSEQ assay, multiplex PCR amplified TCR CDR3 regions from genomic DNA. Genomic DNA extracted from each cell subset was distributed evenly over all wells of several immunoSEQ 96-well plates, and each plate served as one replicate. Each replicate PCR for sorted subsets received roughly 200 ng genomic DNA, equal to 28,000 or so T cell genomes. Purified libraries were quantified with a Qubit 3.0 fluorometer, sized on a Bioanalyzer 2100, and re-quantified with the KAPA Library Quantification kit. A separate single-read 150-cycle Illumina NextSeq 550 flow cell was used to sequence each immunoSEQ 96-well plate. In the source study's methods: Because the immunoSEQ output included only junctional sequences and no quality scores, the filtering could not be the same as the filtering used for full-length reads. To assign V/J genes and CDR3, sequences were annotated using PyIR, a Python wrapper for IgBLAST v1.9, with IMGT germline references. Reads were removed for weak V/J assignments (E-value above 1e-6), missing CDR3, stop codons, out-of-frame junctions, or ambiguous translated residues. V3J clonotypes were defined as sequences sharing the same inferred V gene, J gene, and CDR3 amino acid sequence. To compute the percentage overlap between repertoires, the number of shared unique clonotypes was divided by the size of the smaller repertoire. Richness of each repertoire was evaluated using RTK rarefaction, the Chao1 estimator, and Recon v2.1 estimates of unobserved clonotypes. OLGA was used to compute generation probabilities for all TCRbeta clonotypes that the gDNA method yielded from a few donors. The table comes from immuneACCESS by way of TCRdb, which keeps in-frame sequences with V and J called. Part of the clones is missing from these tables; in studies checked, under half for an unresolved V gene and the rest for unknown reasons. That table is the source of V, J and clone size, and D and trimming were worked out from the DNA. The table for this sample lists 550,000 to 800,000 clones; 90% of them were counted only once. The leading ten clones occupy roughly 36% of the sample.

Comments on this clone: Its antigen remains unidentified. No quality values exist for individual bases; no much larger clone is one base distant.

The research as a whole found: Only blood was sampled, and tissue TCR repertoires likely differ from those in blood. Because the study included only a small number of donors, the genetic and exposure-history diversity represented was limited. Higher generation probabilities were observed for clonotypes shared by all four sorted-subset donors than for non-shared clonotypes. Pairwise subsampling led to the expectation that sequencing depth would affect the degree of clonotype sharing among donors. Estimated clonotype richness was generally larger for naive than for memory subsets. Even with the large sequencing depth, rarefaction of the sorted-subset datasets indicated that sequencing was incomplete. Sharing across several donors was observed for approximately 5% of naive CD4, 3% to 3.5% of naive CD8, over 2% of memory CD4, and approximately 0.41% of memory CD8 clonotypes.

The source material was memory CD8+ T cells from PBMCs. According to the study, the label for this sample's cell subset or site signals: CD45RO+ cells pooled with CCR7-negative TemRA cells. Recombination connected TRBV19 to TRBJ2-7, with 11 middle bases fitting TRBD1. The clonotype originates from a man between 18 and 29 years old in good health. Some clones in this sample may be carry-over from other donors' samples. CDR3 region: CASSGREARTGGFYEQYF. The DNA is as follows: TGTGCCAGTAGCGGCCGGGAAGCCCGGACAGGGGGCTTCTACGAGCAGTACTTC.